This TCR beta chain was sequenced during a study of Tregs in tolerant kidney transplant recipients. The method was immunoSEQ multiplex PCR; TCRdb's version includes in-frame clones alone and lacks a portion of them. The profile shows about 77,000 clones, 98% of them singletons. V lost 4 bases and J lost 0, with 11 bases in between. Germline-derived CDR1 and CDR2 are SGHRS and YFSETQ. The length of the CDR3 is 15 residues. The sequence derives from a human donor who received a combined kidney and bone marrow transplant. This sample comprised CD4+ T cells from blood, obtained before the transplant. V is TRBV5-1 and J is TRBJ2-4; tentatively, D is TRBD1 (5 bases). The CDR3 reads CASSTDTLAKNIQYF. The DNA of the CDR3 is TGCGCCAGCAGCACGGACACCCTAGCCAAAAACATTCAGTACTTC.